A single sample gave rise to the 22 T cell receptor beta chains below, sequenced in a study of T cells in Graves' hyperthyroidism and ophthalmopathy. From RNA transcripts, TCR beta CDR3 regions were amplified. HTBI primers were the set used in a first-round RT-PCR of the TCR CDR3. A single record per CDR3 protein comes from TCRdb applying MiXCR to the multiplex PCR reads. The repertoire holds approximately 610,000 distinct CDR3 sequences, with over 15% as singletons. Sequencing was done on a sample of blood. Receptors originate from a woman under 30 with Graves' hyperthyroidism.

The V call is TRBV29-1, the J call TRBJ2-2; D remains ambiguous. Germline-derived CDR1 and CDR2 are SQVTM and ANQGSEA. This CDR3 comprises 14 residues. The ends were cut back, 4 bases at V and 2 bases at J, with 11 bases in the middle. For the CDR3, the DNA is TGCAGCGTTGGACGGACCCAAAACACCGGGGAGCTGTTTTTT. Its protein is CSVGRTQNTGELFF.

V is TRBV24-1 and J is TRBJ1-1, with D uncertain. Trimming cost V 3 bases and J 3 bases, with 7 bases left between them. Germline CDR1 KGHDR, CDR2 SFDVKD. The CDR3 extends over 13 amino acids. CDR3 region: CATSDRAYTEAFF. The CDR3 DNA is TGTGCCACCAGTGATCGCGCATACACTGAAGCTTTCTTT.

This clonotype was counted ten times or more. The chain links TRBV3-1 to TRBJ2-7; no definite D call. Germline CDR1 LGHDT, CDR2 YNNKEL (reference sequence). CDR3 size: 11 residues. V was cut by 3 bases and J by 3 bases, with 3 bases left in between. CDR3 DNA sequence: TGTGCCAGCAGCCACAACTACGAGCAGTACTTC. Its translation is CASSHNYEQYF.

The chain recombines TRBV4-3 with TRBJ1-2; D is ambiguous. Trimming removed 1 base at V and 2 bases at J, with 14 bases between. Germline CDR1 is LGHNA and CDR2 is YSLEER. There are 16 residues in the CDR3. The CDR3 region is CASSQVAGTVNYGYTF. DNA for the CDR3: TGCGCCAGCAGCCAAGTCGCCGGAACAGTCAACTATGGCTACACCTTC.

This chain uses TRBV6-2 or TRBV6-3 with TRBJ2-5; D unresolved. Trimming cost V 8 bases and J 7 bases, with 11 bases left between them. Germline CDR1 reads MNHEY; CDR2 reads SVGEGT. The CDR3 consists of 11 residues. The DNA for the CDR3 is TGTGCCAGCGGGGAAGTTGTGACCCAGTACTTC. Translating gives CASGEVVTQYF.

J is TRBJ2-2 and V is TRBV5-1; D gene unclear. CDR3 length equals 14 residues. Germline CDR1 and CDR2: SGHRS and YFSETQ. Between the trimmed V and J ends, which lost 0 bases and 3 bases, there was a span of 6 bases. The CDR3 DNA reads as TGCGCCAGCAGCTTGGCAGGCTACACCGGGGAGCTGTTTTTT. This translates into CASSLAGYTGELFF.

This clonotype was counted at least ten times. The chain is built from TRBV7-9 and TRBJ2-3, with 7 positions matching TRBD1. Germline V gene lookup returns CDR1 SEHNR and CDR2 FQNEAQ (reference sequence). CDR3 length: 16 residues. Trimming cost V 5 bases and J 0 bases; bases outside gene matches: 8. CDR3 region: CASSDRDRDSTDTQYF. In DNA, the CDR3 is TGTGCCAGCAGCGACCGAGACAGGGACAGCACAGATACGCAGTATTTT.

The chain links TRBV15 to TRBJ1-5, with D unresolved. Germline CDR1 is LNHNV and CDR2 is YYDKDF (reference sequence). The CDR3 is 16 amino acids. V shed 1 base and J shed 3 bases, with 13 bases lying between them. CDR3 nucleotides: TGTGCCACCAGCAGAGGGGCCGAGACGTACAATCAGCCCCAGCATTTT. Amino acid sequence: CATSRGAETYNQPQHF. Full variable domain (missing parts from reference TRBV15 and TRBJ1-5): DAMVIQNPRYQVTQFGKPVTLSCSQTLNHNVMYWYQQKSSQAPKLLFHYYDKDFNNEADTPDNFQSRRPNTSFCFLDIRSPGLGDTAMYLCATSRGAETYNQPQHFGDGTRLSIL.

As to this clonotype: A much bigger clone sits one base away, suggesting this may be a read error. V usage is TRBV9 and J usage is TRBJ1-6; D is ambiguous. Trimming shortened V by 2 bases and J by 11 bases, and 14 bases separated the two germline ends. The CDR3 has 14 residues. Germline loops: CDR1 SGDLS, CDR2 YYNGEE. CDR3 in DNA: TGTGCCAGCAGCGTGGGTGCAGAGAATCCACCCCTCCACTTT. Its protein product is CASSVGAENPPLHF.

This clonotype was counted a single time. One base away lies a much larger clone, so this may be a sequencing read error. The chain's CDR3 is CASSQGGGSVNTEAFF. DNA for the CDR3: TGTGCCAGCAGCCAAGGGGGGGGGTCCGTGAACACTGAAGCTTTCTTT. This rearrangement joins TRBV3-1 to TRBJ1-1; tentative D call: TRBD1 (5 bases). Trimming pared 1 base from V and 0 bases from J, leaving 12 bases between. The germline gives CDR1 LGHDT, CDR2 YNNKEL (reference sequence). The CDR3 sequence is 16 residues long.

This clonotype was seen ten or more times. This sequence joins TRBV28 and TRBJ2-1; 7 nucleotides match TRBD1. Germline V gene lookup returns CDR1 MDHEN and CDR2 SYDVKM. The CDR3 is 13 residues long. The V gene end was trimmed by 7 bases and the J gene end by 6 bases; junction bases not matched to a gene: 6. CDR3 DNA: TGTGCCAGCACGGACAGGAGATCCAATGAGCAGTTCTTC. It translates to CASTDRRSNEQFF. The whole variable domain, filled in from reference TRBV28 and TRBJ2-1, reads DVKVTQSSRYLVKRTGEKVFLECVQDMDHENMFWYRQDPGLGLRLIYFSYDVKMKEKGDIPEGYSVSREKKERFSLILESASTNQTSMYLCASTDRRSNEQFFGPGTRLTVL.

A few counts support this clonotype. The V gene is TRBV14, the J gene TRBJ2-3; possibly TRBD1 or TRBD2 for D (5 bases each). Germline V gene lookup returns CDR1 SGHDN and CDR2 FVKESK. Trimming took off 6 bases at V and 0 bases at J, with 16 bases between the two ends. CDR3 length equals 16 residues. The CDR3 DNA follows: TGTGCCAGCAGTTCCCCCGGGACCCATAGCACAGATACGCAGTATTTT. Translation gives CASSSPGTHSTDTQYF.

This clonotype was detected many times. The chain uses TRBV24-1 and TRBJ1-5; 9 bases align to TRBD1. The CDR3 extends over 17 amino acids. Germline V lookup: CDR1 KGHDR, CDR2 SFDVKD. Germline trimming cut 2 bases from V and 0 bases from J; bases unmatched to any gene: 4. This CDR3 reads CATSDSGTGISNQPQHF. As DNA, the CDR3 is TGTGCCACCAGTGATTCCGGGACAGGGATTAGCAATCAGCCCCAGCATTTT.

The sample holds a few counts of this clonotype. V is TRBV5-1 and J is TRBJ2-2, with TRBD1 matching over 7 bases. Unmatched junction bases numbered 2, after V lost 0 bases and J lost 6 bases. Germline V gene data show CDR1 as SGHRS and CDR2 as YFSETQ. The CDR3 contains 14 residues. The CDR3 reads CASSLGQGPGELFF. The CDR3 DNA sequence: TGCGCCAGCAGCTTGGGACAGGGTCCCGGGGAGCTGTTTTTT.

This clonotype came up many times. This rearrangement joins TRBV20-1 to TRBJ2-7; D call uncertain. V lost 1 base to trimming and J lost 3 bases, with 1 base between them. CDR1 is DFQATT, CDR2 SNEGSKA, per germline (reference sequence). This CDR3 is 10 amino acids long. This CDR3 reads CSARVYEQYF. DNA for the CDR3: TGCAGTGCTAGAGTCTACGAGCAGTACTTC.

This clonotype was recorded at least ten times. The chain links TRBV12-3 or TRBV12-4 to TRBJ2-1, with no clear D. With 1 base removed from V and 2 bases from J, the gap between germline ends came to 15 bases. This CDR3 has 17 amino acids. CDR3 residues: CASSLVLGSGTYNEQFF. In nucleotides, the CDR3 is TGTGCCAGCAGTTTAGTCCTGGGGTCTGGAACCTACAATGAGCAGTTCTTC.

This clonotype was picked up a small number of times. This chain uses TRBV7-9 with TRBJ1-5; possible D gene TRBD1, 6 bases. There are 15 residues in the CDR3. The germline V gene encodes CDR1 SEHNR and CDR2 FQNEAQ (reference sequence). Trimming shortened V by 5 bases and J by 3 bases, and 14 bases separated the two germline ends. CDR3 nucleotide sequence: TGTGCCAGCAGCCCCTCAGGGGCGGACAATCAGCCCCAGCATTTT. Its protein product is CASSPSGADNQPQHF.

This clonotype has at least ten counts. This chain links TRBV2 with TRBJ1-5, with TRBD1 as a possible D gene (6 bases). V was trimmed by 5 bases and J by 6 bases, leaving 11 bases between them. Looked up from germline, CDR1 is SNHLY and CDR2 is FYNNEI. This CDR3 spans 13 amino acids. CDR3 bases: TGTGCCAGCAGTTCAGGGGCCAGTCAGCCCCAGCATTTT. Amino acid sequence: CASSSGASQPQHF.

This clonotype was seen at least ten times. The chain links TRBV2 to TRBJ2-2, with a weak D call TRBD1 (5 bases). Trimming cost V 8 bases and J 5 bases, with 12 bases left between them. The CDR3 extends over 13 amino acids. The germline CDR1 and CDR2 sequences are SNHLY and FYNNEI. The CDR3 loop reads CASRRDGTGELFF. The DNA for the CDR3 is TGTGCCAGCCGCAGGGATGGGACCGGGGAGCTGTTTTTT.

A few counts support this clonotype. V is TRBV24-1 and J is TRBJ2-1; TRBD1 might be the D (5 bases). The CDR3 is 12 residues long. Germline V gene lookup returns CDR1 KGHDR and CDR2 SFDVKD. V lost 7 bases, J lost 6 bases, and 9 bases lay in between. The CDR3 region is CATRSRANEQFF. The CDR3 DNA sequence: TGTGCCACCAGATCCAGGGCCAATGAGCAGTTCTTC.

For this clonotype: It may be a read error: a sequence one base away is much more abundant. This chain links TRBV6-1 with TRBJ2-2, with D hard to call. The CDR3 has 15 residues. Germline loops: CDR1 MNHNS, CDR2 SASEGT. This CDR3 reads CVSSEAPENTGELFF. The CDR3 DNA is TGTGTCAGCAGTGAAGCCCCAGAGAACACCGGGGAGCTGTTTTTT.

This clonotype was counted between two and nine times. The gene calls are TRBV10-3 and TRBJ2-1; maybe TRBD1 (6 bases). CDR1 and CDR2 from the germline V gene are ENHRY and SYGVKD. V lost 7 bases, J lost 0 bases, and 16 bases lay in between. The CDR3 has 16 residues. CDR3 region: CAITPGQITSYNEQFF. The CDR3 DNA reads TGTGCCATCACCCCAGGACAGATAACCTCCTACAATGAGCAGTTCTTC.